This entry describes one T cell receptor beta chain. The data were produced by immunoSEQ multiplex PCR, yet TCRdb's version contains in-frame clones alone and is incomplete. The sample consists of 100,000 or so clones, under 95% of them appearing once. CDR3 length equals 12 residues. Per germline, CDR1 MDHEN and CDR2 SYDVKM. Between the trimmed V and J ends, which lost 5 bases and 7 bases, there was a span of 11 bases. The sample originates from a study of control samples from healthy donors and cancer patients. The chain has TRBV28 and TRBJ1-1; D gene ambiguous. Sequenced material: blood. This receptor was taken from a woman under 30 in good health. The chain's CDR3 is CASSLRGGEAFF. CDR3 DNA: TGTGCCAGCAGTCTGCGTGGTGGTGAAGCTTTCTTT.